This entry is about one T cell receptor (beta chain). Its antigen remains undetermined. Base qualities are not provided; no much larger clone lies one nucleotide away. V loses 0 bases of germline sequence and J loses 2 bases, and the interval between the two ends is 8 bases. The CDR3 measures 14 amino acids from cysteine to phenylalanine. The kept DNA is CDR3 alone, 42 bases in frame from the first base. The germline V gene supplies CDR1 MGHRA and CDR2 YSYEKL. The data were taken from a study of T cell changes during pregnancy in multiple sclerosis (dated by TCRdb to the late 2010s). Turning to the overall study: Changes in the T cell repertoire over the course of pregnancy were examined in this study in women with multiple sclerosis.

The library was made by the immunoSEQ multiplex PCR assay. TCRdb obtained this table from immuneACCESS and retained in-frame rearrangements with V and J assigned. These tables miss some clones; where compared with another copy, unresolved V genes account for less than half of the shortfall, and the remainder is unexplained. Within this sample are approximately 72,000 clones, with around nine tenths of them counted one time only. 1.5% to 2% of the sample lies in the top ten. The V and J segments used are TRBV4-1 and TRBJ2-7, with the identity of the D gene unclear. The source of this sequence is a female donor in good health, enrolled as a control in a pregnancy study. Material: peripheral blood, obtained in the first trimester of pregnancy. The CDR3 amino acid sequence is: CASSQDPQTYEQYF. The nucleotides are TGCGCCAGCAGCCAAGATCCCCAGACCTACGAGCAGTACTTC.